This TCR beta chain was sequenced for a study of blood T cell repertoires in COVID-19. Study-wide context: There were acute and convalescent COVID-19 samples, and they came from the United States, Italy and Spain.

Here immunoSEQ multiplex PCR was the method, and the copy in TCRdb shows in-frame clones only, minus some. The top ten clones hold about 12% of a sample with about 140,000 clones, more than 75% of them seen once. The source of this sequence is a man aged 80 or over with acute or convalescent COVID-19. The sample comprised peripheral blood.

Here the CDR3 DNA reads TGTGCCAGCAGATTTAGCGGGGGAGGGGGTGAGCAGTTCTTC. Its protein is CASRFSGGGGEQFF. This chain links TRBV27 with TRBJ2-1, with 9 bases lining up with TRBD2. Germline V gives CDR1 MNHEY, CDR2 SMNVEV (reference sequence). V shed 6 bases, J shed 9 bases, and the junction held 9 bases outside the gene matches. The CDR3 runs 14 residues.